This TCR beta chain was identified in a study of control samples from healthy donors and cancer patients. Germline V gene data show CDR1 as MDHEN and CDR2 as SYDVKM. Deletions cut 1 base from V and 0 bases from J, with 7 bases between. This CDR3 has 15 amino acids. Assay used: immunoSEQ multiplex PCR; TCRdb lists only in-frame clones, some missing. The sample comprises more than 150,000 clones, just under 95% of which are singletons, and more than 1.1% rests with the top ten. V and J are TRBV28 and TRBJ2-1; D is perhaps TRBD1 (5 bases). This clonotype originated in a man aged 18 to 30 in good health. The sequencing input was blood. The chain's CDR3 is CASSLYRSSYNEQFF. CDR3 bases: TGTGCCAGCAGTTTATACAGGAGCTCCTACAATGAGCAGTTCTTC.